The clone carrying this T cell receptor beta chain appeared a single time. Its antigen is unidentified. The repertoire was sequenced with immunoSEQ multiplex PCR; TCRdb's copy has only in-frame clones and lacks some. The sample gives about 680,000 clones, 89% of which show up once; approximately 1.5% is in the top ten. The sample belongs to a study of Ad26.COV2.S vaccination and SARS-CoV-2 variants. About the study: Donor was one of the participants in the Ad26.COV2.S arm of the COV1001 trial. Once, or twice with 56 days between doses, Ad26.COV2.S was given intramuscularly. Study outcomes and limitations: Spike-specific responses of CD8+ and CD4+ T cells were reported to display substantial breadth after vaccination.

The treatment was: 15 to 20 received Ad26.COV2.S at low or high dose, single or two shots; several received placebo; per-sample allocation not given. Following the first vaccine or placebo injection, samples were taken on day 63. Vaccine was an Ad26 vector expressing Wuhan-strain SARS-CoV-2 spike. This CDR3 is built from 15 residues. CDR1 and CDR2 from the germline V gene are LNHDA and SQIVND (reference sequence). V lost 6 bases to trimming and J lost 5 bases; unmatched junction nucleotides: 11. This receptor was taken from a person between 18 and 60 years old who received the Ad26.COV2.S COVID-19 vaccine or a placebo. The source material was peripheral blood, sampled in a trial of Ad26.COV2.S vaccine versus placebo. The chain couples TRBV19 to TRBJ1-1; TRBD1 agrees at 8 bases. The CDR3 bases are TGTGCCAGTAGGCAGGGGGCGCGGGGAGGGACTGAAGCTTTCTTT. Translated: CASRQGARGGTEAFF.